What follows is one T cell receptor beta chain and its context. What it binds is not known. Its ends do not fully match the called genes, so a read error is possible. Distinct nucleotide sequences in the sample also encode this CDR3. The CDR3 has 15 amino acids. Germline V gives CDR1 GTSNPN, CDR2 SVGIG (reference sequence). Cycle 7 day 1, cycle 4 day 1, and baseline were the timepoints at which blood was sampled. The data stem from a study of OX40 agonist ivuxolimab in advanced cancers. Study-wide points: The specificity for antigen of the expanded peripheral T cells was not determined.

Assay used: immunoSEQ multiplex PCR; TCRdb lists only in-frame clones, some missing. The sample carries some 66,000 clones, 77% recorded once. This chain links TRBV30 with TRBJ2-7, with D possibly TRBD2 on 6 matching bases. The sequence was collected from an adult with an advanced solid tumor such as melanoma, head and neck, liver or kidney cancer. The sequenced sample was CD4+ or CD8+ T cells sorted from blood, obtained in a trial of the OX40 agonist ivuxolimab. CDR3 protein: CAWSPRNRDFNRQYF. The CDR3 DNA follows: TGCGCCTGGAGCCCCAGAAACCGGGACTTTAACCGGCAGTACTTC.